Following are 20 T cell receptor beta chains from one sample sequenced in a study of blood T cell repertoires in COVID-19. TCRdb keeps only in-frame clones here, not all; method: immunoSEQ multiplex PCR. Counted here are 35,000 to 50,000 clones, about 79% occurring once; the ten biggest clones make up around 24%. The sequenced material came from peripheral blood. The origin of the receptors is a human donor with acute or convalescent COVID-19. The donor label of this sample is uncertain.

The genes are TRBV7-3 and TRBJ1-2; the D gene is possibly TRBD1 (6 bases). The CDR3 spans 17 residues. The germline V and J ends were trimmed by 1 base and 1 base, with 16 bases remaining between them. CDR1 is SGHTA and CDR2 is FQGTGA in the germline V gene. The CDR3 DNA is TGTGCCAGCAGCTTAATGGGGCAGGGGAAACTTAACTATGGCTACACCTTC. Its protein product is CASSLMGQGKLNYGYTF.

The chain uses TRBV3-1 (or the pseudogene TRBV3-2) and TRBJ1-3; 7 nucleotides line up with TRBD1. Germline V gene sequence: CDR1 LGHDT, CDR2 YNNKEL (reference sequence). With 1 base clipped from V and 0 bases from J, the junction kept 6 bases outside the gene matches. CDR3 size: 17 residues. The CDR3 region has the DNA TGTGCCAGCAGCCAAGGGCCGGGACAGAGCTCTGGAAACACCATATATTTT. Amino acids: CASSQGPGQSSGNTIYF.

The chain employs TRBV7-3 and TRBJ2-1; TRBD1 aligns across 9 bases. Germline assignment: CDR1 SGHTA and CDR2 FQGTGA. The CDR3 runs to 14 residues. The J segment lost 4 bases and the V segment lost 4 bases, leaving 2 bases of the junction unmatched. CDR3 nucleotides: TGTGCCAGCAGCTCGGGACAGGGTTACAATGAGCAGTTCTTC. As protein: CASSSGQGYNEQFF.

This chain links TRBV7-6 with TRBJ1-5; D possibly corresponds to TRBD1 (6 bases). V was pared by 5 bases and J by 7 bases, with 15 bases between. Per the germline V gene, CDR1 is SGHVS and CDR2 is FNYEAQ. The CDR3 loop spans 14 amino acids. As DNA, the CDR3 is TGTGCCAGCAGCCGGGGGGGGGCAGGGCAGCCCCAGCATTTT. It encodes CASSRGGAGQPQHF.

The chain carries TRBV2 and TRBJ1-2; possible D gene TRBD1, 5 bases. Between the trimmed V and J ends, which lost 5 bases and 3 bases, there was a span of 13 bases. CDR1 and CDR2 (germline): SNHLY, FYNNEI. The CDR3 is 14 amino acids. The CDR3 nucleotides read TGTGCCAGCAGTTGGGGGGAAGTGGACTATGGCTACACCTTC. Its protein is CASSWGEVDYGYTF.

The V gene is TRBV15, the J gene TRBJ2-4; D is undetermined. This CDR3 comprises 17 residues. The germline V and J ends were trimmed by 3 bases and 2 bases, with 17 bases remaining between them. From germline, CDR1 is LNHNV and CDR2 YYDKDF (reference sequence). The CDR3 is CATSSLQEQSTKNIQYF. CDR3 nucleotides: TGTGCCACCAGCAGCCTCCAGGAACAATCGACCAAAAACATTCAGTACTTC.

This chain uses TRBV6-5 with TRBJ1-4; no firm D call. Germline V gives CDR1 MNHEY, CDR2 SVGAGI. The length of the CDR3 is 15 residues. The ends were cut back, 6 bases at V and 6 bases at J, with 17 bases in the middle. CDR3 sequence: CASSWSIRGDEKLFF. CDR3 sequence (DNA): TGTGCCAGCAGCTGGTCAATACGCGGGGATGAAAAACTGTTTTTT.

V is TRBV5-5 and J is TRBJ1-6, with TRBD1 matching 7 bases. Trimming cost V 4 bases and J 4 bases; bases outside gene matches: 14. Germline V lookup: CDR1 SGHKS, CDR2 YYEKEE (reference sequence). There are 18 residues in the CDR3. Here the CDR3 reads CASSQDRQGPKYNSPLHF. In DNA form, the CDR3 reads TGTGCCAGCAGCCAGGATAGACAGGGCCCCAAATATAATTCACCCCTCCACTTT.

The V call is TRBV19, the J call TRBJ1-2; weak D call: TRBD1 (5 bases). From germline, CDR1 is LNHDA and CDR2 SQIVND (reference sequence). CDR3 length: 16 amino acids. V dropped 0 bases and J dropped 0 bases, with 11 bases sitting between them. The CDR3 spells CASSIDLWGANYGYTF. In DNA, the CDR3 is TGTGCCAGTAGTATAGATCTTTGGGGGGCTAACTATGGCTACACCTTC.

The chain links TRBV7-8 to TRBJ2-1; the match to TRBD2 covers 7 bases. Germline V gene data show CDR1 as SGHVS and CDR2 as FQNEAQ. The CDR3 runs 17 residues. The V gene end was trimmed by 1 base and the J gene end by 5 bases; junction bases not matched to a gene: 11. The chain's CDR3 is CASSLDYLAERHNEQFF. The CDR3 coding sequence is TGTGCCAGCAGCTTAGATTACCTAGCGGAGCGCCACAATGAGCAGTTCTTC.

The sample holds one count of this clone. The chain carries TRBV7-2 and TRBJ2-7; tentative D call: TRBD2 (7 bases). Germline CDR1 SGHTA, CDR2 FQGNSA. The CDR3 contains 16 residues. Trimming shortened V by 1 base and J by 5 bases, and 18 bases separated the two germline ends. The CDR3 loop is CASSLGGGRLVDEQYF. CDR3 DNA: TGTGCCAGCAGCTTAGGGGGGGGGCGACTAGTTGACGAGCAGTACTTC.

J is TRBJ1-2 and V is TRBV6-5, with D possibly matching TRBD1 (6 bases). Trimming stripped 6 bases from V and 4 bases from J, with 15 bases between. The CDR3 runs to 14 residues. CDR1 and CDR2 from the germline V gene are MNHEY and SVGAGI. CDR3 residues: CASSPLRTVYGYTF. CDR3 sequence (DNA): TGTGCCAGCAGCCCACTTAGGACAGTCTATGGCTACACCTTC.

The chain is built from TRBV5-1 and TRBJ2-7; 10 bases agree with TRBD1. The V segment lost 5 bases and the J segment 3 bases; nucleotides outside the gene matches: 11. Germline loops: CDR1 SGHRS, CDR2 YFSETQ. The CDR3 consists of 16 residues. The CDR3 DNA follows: TGCGCCAGCAGATCAACCCCGGGACAGGGGCACTACGAGCAGTACTTC. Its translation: CASRSTPGQGHYEQYF.

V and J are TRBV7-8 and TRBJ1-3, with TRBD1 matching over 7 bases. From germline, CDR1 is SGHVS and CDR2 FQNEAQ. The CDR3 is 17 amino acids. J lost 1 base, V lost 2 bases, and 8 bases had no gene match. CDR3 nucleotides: TGTGCCAGCAGCTTAACTCGACAGGGAATTTCTGGAAACACCATATATTTT. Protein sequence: CASSLTRQGISGNTIYF.

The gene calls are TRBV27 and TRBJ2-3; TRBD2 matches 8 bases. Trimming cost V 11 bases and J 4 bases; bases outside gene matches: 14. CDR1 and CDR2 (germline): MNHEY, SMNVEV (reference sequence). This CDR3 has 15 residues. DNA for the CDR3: TGTGCCTCCTCCGGGCGGGAGGCATTCCCAGATACGCAGTATTTT. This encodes CASSGREAFPDTQYF.

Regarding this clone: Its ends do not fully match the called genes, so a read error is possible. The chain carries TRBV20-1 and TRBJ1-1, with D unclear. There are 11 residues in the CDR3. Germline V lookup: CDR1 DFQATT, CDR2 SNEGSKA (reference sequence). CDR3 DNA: TGCAGTGCTAATCCCGGAGCCTCACCTCGCTTT. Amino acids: CSANPGASPRF.

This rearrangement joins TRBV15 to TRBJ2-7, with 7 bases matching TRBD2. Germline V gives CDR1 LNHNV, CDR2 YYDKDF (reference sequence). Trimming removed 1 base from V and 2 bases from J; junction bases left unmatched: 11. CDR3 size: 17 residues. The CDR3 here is CATSRVYWSAGTYEQYF. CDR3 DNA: TGTGCCACCAGCAGAGTATATTGGTCAGCGGGAACCTACGAGCAGTACTTC.

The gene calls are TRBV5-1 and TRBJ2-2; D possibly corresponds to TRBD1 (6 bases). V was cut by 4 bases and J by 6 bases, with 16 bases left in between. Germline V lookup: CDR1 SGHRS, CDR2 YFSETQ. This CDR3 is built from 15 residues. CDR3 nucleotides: TGCGCCAGCAGCCCACAGGGTCTCGAGGCCGGGGAGCTGTTTTTT. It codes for CASSPQGLEAGELFF.

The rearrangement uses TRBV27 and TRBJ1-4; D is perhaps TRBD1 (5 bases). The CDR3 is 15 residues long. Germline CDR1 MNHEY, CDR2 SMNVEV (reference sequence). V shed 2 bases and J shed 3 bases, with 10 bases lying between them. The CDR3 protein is CASSLQGRANEKLFF. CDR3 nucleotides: TGTGCCAGCAGTTTACAGGGTAGGGCTAATGAAAAACTGTTTTTT.

CDR3 sequence reads: CASRFTGEGTEAFF. As DNA, the CDR3 is TGCGCCAGCAGGTTTACAGGGGAAGGCACTGAAGCTTTCTTT. The chain links TRBV5-1 to TRBJ1-1; the match to TRBD1 covers 7 bases. Trimming cost V 5 bases and J 4 bases; bases outside gene matches: 8. CDR3 size: 14 residues. The V gene's germline CDR1 is SGHRS and CDR2 YFSETQ.